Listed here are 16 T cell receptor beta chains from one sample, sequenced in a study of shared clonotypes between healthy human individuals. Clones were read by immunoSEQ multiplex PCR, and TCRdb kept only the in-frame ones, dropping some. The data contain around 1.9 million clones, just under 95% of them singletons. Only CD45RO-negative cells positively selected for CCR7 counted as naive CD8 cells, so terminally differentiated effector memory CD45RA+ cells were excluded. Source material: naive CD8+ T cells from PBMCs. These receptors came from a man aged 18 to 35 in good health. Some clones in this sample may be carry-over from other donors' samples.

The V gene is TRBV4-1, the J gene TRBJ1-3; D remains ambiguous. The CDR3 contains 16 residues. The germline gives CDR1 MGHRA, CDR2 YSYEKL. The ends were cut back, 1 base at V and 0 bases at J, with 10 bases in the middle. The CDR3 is CASSQVGRVSGNTIYF. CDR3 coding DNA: TGCGCCAGCAGCCAAGTAGGCCGGGTCTCTGGAAACACCATATATTTT.

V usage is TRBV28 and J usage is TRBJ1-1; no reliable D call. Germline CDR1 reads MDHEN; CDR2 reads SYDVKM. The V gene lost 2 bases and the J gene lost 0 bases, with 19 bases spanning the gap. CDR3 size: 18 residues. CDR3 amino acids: CASSLPTFGLRLNTEAFF. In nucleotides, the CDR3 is TGTGCCAGCAGTTTACCTACTTTCGGGTTGAGATTGAACACTGAAGCTTTCTTT.

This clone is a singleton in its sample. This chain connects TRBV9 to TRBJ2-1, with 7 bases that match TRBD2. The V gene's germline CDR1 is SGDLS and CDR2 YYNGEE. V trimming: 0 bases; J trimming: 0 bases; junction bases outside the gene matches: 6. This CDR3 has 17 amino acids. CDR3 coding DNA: TGTGCCAGCAGCGTAGGGGCTAGCGGAGACTCCTACAATGAGCAGTTCTTC. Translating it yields CASSVGASGDSYNEQFF.

In DNA, the CDR3 is TGTGCCAGCACACTACGGGGGGCGCGGAATCAGCCCCAGCATTTT. It codes for CASTLRGARNQPQHF. The gene calls are TRBV28 and TRBJ1-5, with a tentative D call TRBD1 (6 bases). Germline V gene sequence: CDR1 MDHEN, CDR2 SYDVKM. Deletions cut 7 bases from V and 4 bases from J, with 17 bases between. The CDR3 is made up of 15 amino acids.

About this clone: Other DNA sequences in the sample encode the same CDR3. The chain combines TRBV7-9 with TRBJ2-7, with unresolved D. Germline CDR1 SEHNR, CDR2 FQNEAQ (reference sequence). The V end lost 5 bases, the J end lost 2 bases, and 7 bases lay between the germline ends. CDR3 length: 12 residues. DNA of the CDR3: TGTGCCAGCAGCCCCTCGCCCTACGAGCAGTACTTC. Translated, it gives CASSPSPYEQYF. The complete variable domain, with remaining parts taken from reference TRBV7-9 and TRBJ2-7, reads DTGVSQNPRHKITKRGQNVTFRCDPISEHNRLYWYRQTLGQGPEFLTYFQNEAQLEKSRLLSDRFSAERPKGSFSTLEIQRTEQGDSAMYLCASSPSPYEQYFGPGTRLTVT.

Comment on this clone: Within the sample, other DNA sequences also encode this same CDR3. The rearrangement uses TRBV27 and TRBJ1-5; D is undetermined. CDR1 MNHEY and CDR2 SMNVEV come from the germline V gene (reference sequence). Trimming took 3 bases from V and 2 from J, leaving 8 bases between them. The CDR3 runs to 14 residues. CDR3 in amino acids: CASSFLAGNQPQHF. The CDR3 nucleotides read TGTGCCAGCAGTTTTTTGGCGGGCAATCAGCCCCAGCATTTT.

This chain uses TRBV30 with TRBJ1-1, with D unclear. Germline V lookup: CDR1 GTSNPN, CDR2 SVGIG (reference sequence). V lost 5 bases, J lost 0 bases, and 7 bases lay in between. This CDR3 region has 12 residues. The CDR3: CAWHGMNTEAFF. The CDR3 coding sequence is TGTGCCTGGCATGGTATGAACACTGAAGCTTTCTTT.

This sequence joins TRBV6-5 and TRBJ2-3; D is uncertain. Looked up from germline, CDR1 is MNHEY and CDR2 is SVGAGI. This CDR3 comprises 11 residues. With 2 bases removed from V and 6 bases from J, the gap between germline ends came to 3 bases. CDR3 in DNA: TGTGCCAGCAGTTACGACGATACGCAGTATTTT. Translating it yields CASSYDDTQYF.

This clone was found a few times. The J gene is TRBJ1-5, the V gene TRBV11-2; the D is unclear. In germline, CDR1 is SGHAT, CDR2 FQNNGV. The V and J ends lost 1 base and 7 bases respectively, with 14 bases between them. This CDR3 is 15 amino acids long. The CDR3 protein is CASSLAGWTGQPQHF. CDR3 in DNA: TGTGCCAGCAGCTTAGCTGGTTGGACGGGACAGCCCCAGCATTTT.

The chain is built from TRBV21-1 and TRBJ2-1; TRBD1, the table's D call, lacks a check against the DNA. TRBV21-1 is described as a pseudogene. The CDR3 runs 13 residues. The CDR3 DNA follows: TGTGCCAGCAGCAAATTACCCAGGGTCGAGCAGTTCTTC. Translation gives CASSKLPRVEQFF.

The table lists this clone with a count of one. The CDR3 protein is CASSQDGGQLYNEQFF. In DNA form, the CDR3 reads TGCGCCAGCAGCCAAGATGGGGGACAGCTATACAATGAGCAGTTCTTC. V is TRBV4-3 and J is TRBJ2-1; 7 nucleotides align to TRBD1. This CDR3 contains 16 residues. The germline V gene encodes CDR1 LGHNA and CDR2 YSLEER. With 0 bases clipped from V and 4 bases from J, the junction kept 6 bases outside the gene matches.

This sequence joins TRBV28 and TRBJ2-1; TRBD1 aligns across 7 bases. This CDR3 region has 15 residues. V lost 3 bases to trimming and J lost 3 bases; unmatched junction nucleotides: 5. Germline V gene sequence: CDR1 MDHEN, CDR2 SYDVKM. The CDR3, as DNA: TGTGCCAGCAGTTTCAGAGGGGGCATCTACAATGAGCAGTTCTTC. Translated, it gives CASSFRGGIYNEQFF.

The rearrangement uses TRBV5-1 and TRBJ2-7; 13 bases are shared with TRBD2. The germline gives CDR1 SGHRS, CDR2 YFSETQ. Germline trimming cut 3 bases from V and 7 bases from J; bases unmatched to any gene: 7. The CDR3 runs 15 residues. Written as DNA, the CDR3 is TGCGCCAGCAGCTCTGGGACTAGCGGGATGAGGGAGCAGTACTTC. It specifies CASSSGTSGMREQYF. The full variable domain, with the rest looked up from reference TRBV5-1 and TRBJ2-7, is KAGVTQTPRYLIKTRGQQVTLSCSPISGHRSVSWYQQTPGQGLQFLFEYFSETQRNKGNFPGRFSGRQFSNSRSEMNVSTLELGDSALYLCASSSGTSGMREQYFGPGTRLTVT.

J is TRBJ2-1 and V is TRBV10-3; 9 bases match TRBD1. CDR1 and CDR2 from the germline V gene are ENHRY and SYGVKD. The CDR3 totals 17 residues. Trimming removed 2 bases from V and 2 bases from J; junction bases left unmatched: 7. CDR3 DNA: TGTGCCATCAGTGAGGGAATACAGGGGGCGGCCTACAATGAGCAGTTCTTC. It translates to CAISEGIQGAAYNEQFF.

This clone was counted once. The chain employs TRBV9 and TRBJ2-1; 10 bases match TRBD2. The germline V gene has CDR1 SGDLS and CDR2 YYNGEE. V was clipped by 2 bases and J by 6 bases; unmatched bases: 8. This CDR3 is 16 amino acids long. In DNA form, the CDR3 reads TGTGCCAGCAGCGTTGGCGGGCTAGCGGGAGTCAATGAGCAGTTCTTC. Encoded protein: CASSVGGLAGVNEQFF. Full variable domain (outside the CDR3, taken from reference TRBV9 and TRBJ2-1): DSGVTQTPKHLITATGQRVTLRCSPRSGDLSVYWYQQSLDQGLQFLIQYYNGEERAKGNILERFSAQQFPDLHSELNLSSLELGDSALYFCASSVGGLAGVNEQFFGPGTRLTVL.

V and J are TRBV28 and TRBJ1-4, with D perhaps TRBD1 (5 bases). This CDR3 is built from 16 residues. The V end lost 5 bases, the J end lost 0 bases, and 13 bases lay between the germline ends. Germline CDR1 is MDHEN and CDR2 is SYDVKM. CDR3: CASSLPGLTTNEKLFF. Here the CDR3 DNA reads TGTGCCAGCAGTCTACCGGGACTTACAACTAATGAAAAACTGTTTTTT.